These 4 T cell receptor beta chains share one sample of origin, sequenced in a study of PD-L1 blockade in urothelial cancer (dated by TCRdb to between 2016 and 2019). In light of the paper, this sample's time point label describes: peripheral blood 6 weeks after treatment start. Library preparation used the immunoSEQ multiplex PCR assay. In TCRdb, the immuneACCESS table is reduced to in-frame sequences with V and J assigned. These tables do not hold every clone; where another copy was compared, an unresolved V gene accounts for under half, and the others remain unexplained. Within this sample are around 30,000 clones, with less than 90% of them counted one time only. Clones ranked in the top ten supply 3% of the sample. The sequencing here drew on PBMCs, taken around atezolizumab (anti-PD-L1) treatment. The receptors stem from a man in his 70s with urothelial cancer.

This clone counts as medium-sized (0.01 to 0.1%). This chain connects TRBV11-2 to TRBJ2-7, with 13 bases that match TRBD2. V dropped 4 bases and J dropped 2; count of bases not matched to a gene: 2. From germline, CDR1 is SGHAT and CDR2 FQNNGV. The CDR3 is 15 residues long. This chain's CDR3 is CASSSGLAGTYEQYF. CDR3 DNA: TGTGCCAGCAGCTCGGGACTAGCGGGAACCTACGAGCAGTACTTC. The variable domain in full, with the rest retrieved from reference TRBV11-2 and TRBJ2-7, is EAGVAQSPRYKIIEKRQSVAFWCNPISGHATLYWYQQILGQGPKLLIQFQNNGVVDDSQLPKDRFSAERLKGVDSTLKIQPAKLEDSAVYLCASSSGLAGTYEQYFGPGTRLTVT.

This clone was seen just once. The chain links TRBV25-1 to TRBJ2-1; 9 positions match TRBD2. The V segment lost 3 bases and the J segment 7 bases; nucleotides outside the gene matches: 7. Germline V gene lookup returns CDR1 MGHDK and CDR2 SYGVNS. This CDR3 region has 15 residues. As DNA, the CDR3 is TGTGCCAGCAGTGATACGACTAGCGGTTTAAATGAGCAGTTCTTC. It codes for CASSDTTSGLNEQFF.

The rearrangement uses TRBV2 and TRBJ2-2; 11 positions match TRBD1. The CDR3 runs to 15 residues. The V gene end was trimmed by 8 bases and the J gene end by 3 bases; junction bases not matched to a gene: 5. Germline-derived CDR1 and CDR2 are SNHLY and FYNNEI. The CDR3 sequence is CASGLGQGDTGELFF. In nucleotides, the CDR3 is TGTGCCAGCGGATTGGGACAGGGGGACACCGGGGAGCTGTTTTTT.

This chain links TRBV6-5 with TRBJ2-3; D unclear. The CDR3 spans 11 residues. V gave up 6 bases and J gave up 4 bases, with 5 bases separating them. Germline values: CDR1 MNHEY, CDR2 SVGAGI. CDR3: CASREADTQYF. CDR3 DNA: TGTGCCAGCAGAGAGGCAGATACGCAGTATTTT.